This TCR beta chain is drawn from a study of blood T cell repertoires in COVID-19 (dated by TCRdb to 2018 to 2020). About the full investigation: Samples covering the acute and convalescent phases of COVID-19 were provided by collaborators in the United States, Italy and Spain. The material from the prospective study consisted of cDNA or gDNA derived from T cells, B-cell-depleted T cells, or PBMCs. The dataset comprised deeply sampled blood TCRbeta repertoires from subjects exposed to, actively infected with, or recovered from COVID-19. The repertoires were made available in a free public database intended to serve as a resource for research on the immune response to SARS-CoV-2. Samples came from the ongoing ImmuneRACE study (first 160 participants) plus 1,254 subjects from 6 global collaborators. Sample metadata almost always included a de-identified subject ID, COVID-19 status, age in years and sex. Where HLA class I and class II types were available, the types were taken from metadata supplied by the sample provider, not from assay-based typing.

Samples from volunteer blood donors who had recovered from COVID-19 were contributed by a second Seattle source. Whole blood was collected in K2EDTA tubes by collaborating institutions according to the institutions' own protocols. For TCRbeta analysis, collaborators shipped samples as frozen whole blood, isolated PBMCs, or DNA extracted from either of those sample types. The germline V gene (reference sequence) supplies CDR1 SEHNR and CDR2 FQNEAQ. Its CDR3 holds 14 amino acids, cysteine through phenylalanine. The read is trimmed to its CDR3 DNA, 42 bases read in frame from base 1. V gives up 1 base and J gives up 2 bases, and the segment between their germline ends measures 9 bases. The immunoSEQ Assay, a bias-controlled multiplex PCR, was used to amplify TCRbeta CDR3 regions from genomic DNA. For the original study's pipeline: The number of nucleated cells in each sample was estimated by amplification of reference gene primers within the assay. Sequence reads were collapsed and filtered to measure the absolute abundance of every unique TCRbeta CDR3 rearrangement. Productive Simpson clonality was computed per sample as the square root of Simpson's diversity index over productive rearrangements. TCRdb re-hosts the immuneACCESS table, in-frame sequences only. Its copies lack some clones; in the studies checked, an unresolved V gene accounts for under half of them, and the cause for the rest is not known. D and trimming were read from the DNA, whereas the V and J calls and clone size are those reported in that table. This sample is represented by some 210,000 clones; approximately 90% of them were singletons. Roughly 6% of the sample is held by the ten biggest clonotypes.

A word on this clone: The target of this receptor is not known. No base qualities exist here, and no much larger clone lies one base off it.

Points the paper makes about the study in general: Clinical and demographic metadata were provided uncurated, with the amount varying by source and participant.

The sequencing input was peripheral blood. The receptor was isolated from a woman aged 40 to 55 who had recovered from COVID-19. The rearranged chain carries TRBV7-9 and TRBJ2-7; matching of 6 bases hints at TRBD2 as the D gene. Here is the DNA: TGTGCCAGCAGCTTAGGACTAGAACCCTACGAGCAGTACTTC. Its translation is CASSLGLEPYEQYF.